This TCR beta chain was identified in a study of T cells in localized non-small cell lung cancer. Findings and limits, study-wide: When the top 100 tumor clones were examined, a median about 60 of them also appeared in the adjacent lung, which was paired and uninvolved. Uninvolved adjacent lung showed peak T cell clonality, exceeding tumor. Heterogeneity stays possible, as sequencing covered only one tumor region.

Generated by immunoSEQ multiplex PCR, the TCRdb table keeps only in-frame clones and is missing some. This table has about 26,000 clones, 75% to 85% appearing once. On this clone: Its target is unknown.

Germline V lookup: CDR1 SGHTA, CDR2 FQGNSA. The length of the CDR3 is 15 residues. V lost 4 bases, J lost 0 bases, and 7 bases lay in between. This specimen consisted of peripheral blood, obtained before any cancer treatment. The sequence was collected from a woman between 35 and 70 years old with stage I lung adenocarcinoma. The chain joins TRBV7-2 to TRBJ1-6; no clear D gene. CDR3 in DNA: TGTGCCAGCAGCTCCCCGAGCTCCTATAATTCACCCCTCCACTTT. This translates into CASSSPSSYNSPLHF.